These T cell receptor beta chains were read from a single sample in a study of CD8 T cells in Susac syndrome. TCRdb re-called the immunoSEQ multiplex PCR reads through MiXCR, storing one row per CDR3 protein. The table records about 290,000 distinct CDR3 sequences, almost 85% of them present only once. Input material: CD8+ T cells from PBMCs. Receptors originate from a human donor with multiple sclerosis. The CDR3 runs from the conserved cysteine through the conserved F or W. The order of the fields is D gene, V gene, clone size, J gene, CDR3 protein, CDR3 DNA. The D gene is left open where the match is weak. Some rows have no size entry. The others give once, few or many, or a class for an expanded clone.

.	TRBV4-3	once	TRBJ1-2	CASSQDPERKANYGYTF	TGCGCCAGCAGCCAAGATCCAGAGAGGAAAGCTAACTATGGCTACACCTTC
.	TRBV10-2	.	TRBJ1-1	CASAWDTGNTEAFF	TGCGCCAGCGCTTGGGACACAGGGAACACTGAAGCTTTCTTT
.	TRBV20-1	.	TRBJ1-3	CSARGGDTGNTIYF	TGCAGTGCTAGAGGAGGGGATACTGGAAACACCATATATTTT
.	TRBV7-6	.	TRBJ2-7	CASSLEGSISYEQYF	TGTGCCAGCAGCCTAGAAGGCTCAATTAGTTACGAGCAGTACTTC
.	TRBV10-3	.	TRBJ2-3	CAILTDTQYF	TGTGCCATCTTAACAGATACGCAGTATTTT
.	TRBV4-1	.	TRBJ2-1	CASSQGVVGSYNEQFF	TGCGCCAGCAGCCAAGGGGTAGTTGGGTCCTACAATGAGCAGTTCTTC
.	TRBV9	.	TRBJ2-5	CASSIQQQETQYF	TGTGCCAGCAGTATACAGCAACAAGAGACCCAGTACTTC
TRBD2	TRBV9	.	TRBJ2-2	CASSVEGLPTGELFF	TGTGCCAGCAGCGTAGAGGGACTACCCACCGGGGAGCTGTTTTTT
TRBD2	TRBV19	.	TRBJ2-1	CASSIGRAPNEQFF	TGTGCCAGTAGTATCGGGAGGGCCCCCAATGAGCAGTTCTTC
.	TRBV9	once	TRBJ1-1	CASSVGYGSEAFF	TGTGCCAGCAGCGTAGGGTACGGGTCTGAAGCTTTCTTT
.	TRBV29-1	.	TRBJ1-2	CSVRGREANYGYTF	TGCAGCGTGCGGGGGAGGGAAGCTAACTATGGCTACACCTTC
TRBD2	TRBV27	.	TRBJ2-2	CASSPGLGVVGTGELFF	TGTGCCAGCAGTCCGGGACTAGGGGTGGTGGGCACCGGGGAGCTGTTTTTT